This entry concerns a single T cell receptor (beta chain). Its antigen is still unknown. No base quality information exists; no much larger clone differs at one position. Amplification of TCR beta CDR3 regions was carried out from RNA transcripts. For the first round of RT-PCR on the TCR CDR3, the HTBI primer set was used together with the Qiagen OneStep RT-PCR kit. Libraries were constructed in a second round of multiplex PCR, after which size selection and purification were carried out. Libraries were sequenced paired-end with 100 bp reads on an Illumina HiSeq2000. In the authors' own workflow: Raw data were processed with SOAPnuke, discarding reads with adapters, uncalled bases, mean Phred below 15, or no exact constant-primer or identifier match. COPE v1.2.5 was used to merge the high-quality paired reads, and each unique nucleotide sequence was defined as a clonotype. Clonotypes were aligned to IMGT TRBV, TRBD and TRBJ reference segments using MiTCR v1.1. The analysis was restricted to V-J combinations with a frequency above 0.0001, which together covered around 99% of the repertoires. A TCS score was defined as the ratio between F50 (clonal expansion) and ExV (chaos), using BLOSUM62-based TCRdist between CDR3 peptides within each V-J. Welch's t-statistics and random forest reduced roughly 540 V-J features to roughly 13, which were used in a naive Bayes classifier (R e1071). The similarity between thyroid and blood repertoires was quantified using the Morisita-Horn index. The raw public data were reprocessed by TCRdb itself: fastp quality trimming at Q25, MiXCR clonotype calling, in-frame beta chains only. Each entry is one CDR3 protein sequence, shown with its most common DNA and genes. These V and J calls derive from TCRdb rather than the authors' analysis. Across this sample there are more than 500,000 distinct CDR3 sequences, with roughly 50% seen only once. The ten largest clonotypes hold 15% to 20% of the sample.

Exclusion was applied to patients with uncontrolled infections, other autoimmune diseases, pregnancy or lactation. Diagnoses relied on clinical symptoms, serum thyroxine and TRAb, thyroid ultrasound and orbital computed tomography. Trizol reagent was used to extract total RNA, and RNA quality was then checked on an Agilent 2100 Bioanalyzer. The CDR3 goes from the cysteine to the phenylalanine over 16 residues. The entry retains the CDR3 DNA only, 48 bases that are in frame from base 1. CDR1 and CDR2, looked up from the germline V gene, are MGHDK and SYGVNS. From V the trimming removes 5 bases and from J it removes 2 bases, while the gene matches leave 4 bases of the junction unaccounted for. This entry belongs to a study of T cells in Graves' hyperthyroidism and ophthalmopathy (dated by TCRdb to between 2018 and 2020). Study-level background: To identify TCR V-J signatures that set the groups apart, the researchers used a discovery cohort of about a hundred patients, made up of about 44 with Graves' ophthalmopathy and 57 with stable Graves' hyperthyroidism. Prospective prediction of ophthalmopathy was tested in an independent validation cohort consisting of 18 to 20 hyperthyroidism patients and 17 patients who later progressed to ophthalmopathy. The 100 or so discovery patients were randomly divided into training and test sets at a 7:3 ratio. The study also compared thyroid tissue and blood T-cell repertoires from 5 to 7 Graves' hyperthyroidism patients. Following sampling, methimazole starting at 30 mg daily was given to hyperthyroidism patients, and high-dose intravenous methylprednisolone was given to ophthalmopathy patients. TCR Vbeta CDR3 sequencing of roughly 140 peripheral blood samples (approximately 44 ophthalmopathy, over 70 hyperthyroidism and 17 progressor patients) is reported in the paper.

Study-wide conclusions, independent of this receptor: In validation, progression to ophthalmopathy was predicted by the model with nearly 71% sensitivity and nearly 75% specificity, a median of about 6.8 months before onset. No statistical method was used to fix the sample size in advance, and group allocation was not hidden from the investigators. Blood samples also contained most of the expanded thyroid clonotypes (frequency above 0.001), which suggests that blood repertoires may reflect thyroid immune responses. In cross-validation, a model built on a 13 V-J signature told ophthalmopathy apart from stable hyperthyroidism with 85% to 90% sensitivity and roughly 82% specificity, and in testing the same model reached 80%/75%.

Sequenced: peripheral blood or thyroid tissue (not recorded which). Recombination joined TRBV25-1 with TRBJ2-6, and 9 junctional nucleotides match TRBD1. This TCR derives from an adult woman with Graves' disease, either hyperthyroidism or ophthalmopathy (not recorded which). The CDR3 has the sequence CASSPRQGAGANVLTF. The DNA is as follows: TGTGCCAGCAGTCCGCGACAGGGGGCTGGGGCCAACGTCCTGACTTTC.